The 18 T cell receptor beta chains below come from one sample, sequenced in a study of blood T cells in healthy people across ages. For the second PCR, which ran for roughly 6 to 12 cycles, a sample-barcoded 5' primer and a J-beta primer mix were used. TCRdb passed the 5' RACE reads through MiXCR, listing each CDR3 protein once. The sample consists of roughly 1.5 million distinct CDR3 sequences, approximately 42% of them appearing once. Material: blood. Every receptor here comes from a woman aged 18-29 years in good health.

The rearrangement uses TRBV2 and TRBJ2-3; D gene uncertain. This CDR3 is 14 amino acids long. Germline CDR1 and CDR2: SNHLY and FYNNEI. The germline V and J ends were trimmed by 1 base and 0 bases, with 5 bases remaining between them. The chain's CDR3 is CASSEVTSTDTQYF. The CDR3 DNA sequence: TGTGCCAGCAGTGAAGTGACTAGCACAGATACGCAGTATTTT.

V gene TRBV20-1 combines with J gene TRBJ2-1, with 12 bases that match TRBD2. The CDR3 has 13 residues. CDR1 and CDR2 from the germline V gene are DFQATT and SNEGSKA (reference sequence). With 6 bases clipped from V and 7 bases from J, the junction kept 4 bases outside the gene matches. The CDR3 coding sequence is TGCAGTGCCGGGACTAGCGGGCCAAATGAGCAGTTCTTC. It codes for CSAGTSGPNEQFF.

This sequence joins TRBV6-2 or TRBV6-3 and TRBJ2-4; D is possibly TRBD1 (5 bases). This CDR3 is 15 amino acids long. CDR1 and CDR2 (germline): MNHEY, SVGEGT. V was trimmed by 0 bases and J by 0 bases, leaving 6 bases between them. The CDR3 sequence is CASSYSGQAKNIQYF. CDR3 coding DNA: TGTGCCAGCAGTTACTCGGGGCAAGCCAAAAACATTCAGTACTTC.

This chain joins TRBV3-1 and TRBJ2-1, with 12 bases that match TRBD2. There are 15 residues in the CDR3. Trimming removed 5 bases from V and 6 bases from J; junction bases left unmatched: 5. The germline CDR1 and CDR2 sequences are LGHDT and YNNKEL (reference sequence). In DNA, the CDR3 is TGTGCCAGCAGCAGTACTAGCGGGAGGACCAATGAGCAGTTCTTC. It translates to CASSSTSGRTNEQFF.

This clonotype has just a few counts. The V and J genes are TRBV7-9 and TRBJ2-5, with a weak D call TRBD1 (6 bases). Germline CDR1 reads SEHNR; CDR2 reads FQNEAQ (reference sequence). CDR3 size: 16 residues. The V end was cut by 7 bases, the J end by 0 bases, with 18 bases between. In DNA, the CDR3 is TGTGCCAGCAACAATTTAGGTGGGGGCTACCAAGAGACCCAGTACTTC. It specifies CASNNLGGGYQETQYF.

This clonotype was picked up a small number of times. The chain recombines TRBV7-2 with TRBJ2-5; D gene ambiguous. Germline values: CDR1 SGHTA, CDR2 FQGNSA. The CDR3 has 13 residues. V was pared by 5 bases and J by 2 bases, with 9 bases between. The CDR3 sequence: CASSPRHQETQYF. The CDR3 DNA is TGTGCCAGCAGCCCCCGACATCAAGAGACCCAGTACTTC.

The V call is TRBV11-1, the J call TRBJ2-3; TRBD1 matches 7 bases. Per the germline V gene, CDR1 is SGHAT and CDR2 is FQDESV (reference sequence). The CDR3 consists of 14 residues. J was trimmed by 6 bases and V by 4 bases; bases with no gene match: 7. CDR3 nucleotide sequence: TGTGCCAGCAGCTCGACAGGGCACGCGGATACGCAGTATTTT. Amino acids: CASSSTGHADTQYF. The full variable domain, completed using reference TRBV11-1 and TRBJ2-3, is EAEVAQSPRYKITEKSQAVAFWCDPISGHATLYWYRQILGQGPELLVQFQDESVVDDSQLPKDRFSAERLKGVDSTLKIQPAELGDSAMYLCASSSTGHADTQYFGPGTRLTVL.

This clonotype was counted only a few times. The chain has TRBV20-1 and TRBJ2-1; D unclear. The CDR3 has 13 amino acids. The V and J ends lost 5 bases and 7 bases respectively, with 15 bases between them. Looked up from germline, CDR1 is DFQATT and CDR2 is SNEGSKA (reference sequence). The CDR3 loop is CSAPGPGVNEQFF. For the CDR3, the DNA is TGCAGTGCTCCCGGACCTGGGGTTAATGAGCAGTTCTTC.

This clonotype has only one observation. The J gene is TRBJ2-5, the V gene TRBV2, with 7 bases lining up with TRBD2. CDR1 and CDR2 from the germline V gene are SNHLY and FYNNEI. The CDR3 loop spans 14 amino acids. Losses at the gene ends were 2 bases for V and 11 bases for J; bases not matched to a gene: 11. CDR3 nucleotides: TGTGCCAGCAGTGAAAACCTAGCGGTTAATGAGCAGTACTTC. Protein sequence: CASSENLAVNEQYF.

The rearrangement uses TRBV12-3 or TRBV12-4 and TRBJ2-1; D tentatively reads TRBD1 or TRBD2 (5 bases each). This CDR3 is 12 amino acids long. The V and J ends lost 5 bases and 9 bases respectively, with 11 bases between them. CDR3 DNA: TGTGCCAGCAGTGGGGGTCATATTGAGCAGTTCTTC. Translation gives CASSGGHIEQFF.

Only one count was recorded for this clonotype. This rearrangement joins TRBV2 to TRBJ1-6; TRBD1 matches at 7 bases. J was trimmed by 8 bases and V by 7 bases; bases with no gene match: 5. The CDR3 covers 13 residues. Germline CDR1 SNHLY, CDR2 FYNNEI. The CDR3 here is CASTTGFDSPLHF. The DNA for the CDR3 is TGTGCCAGCACGACAGGGTTTGATTCACCCCTCCACTTT.

This clonotype was observed a handful of times. The CDR3 sequence is CASRKGYLHF. The CDR3 DNA reads as TGTGCCAGCAGGAAAGGATACCTCCACTTT. This chain uses TRBV6-2 or TRBV6-3 with TRBJ1-6; D gene ambiguous. CDR3 length: 10 residues. CDR1 and CDR2 (germline): MNHEY, SVGEGT. Trimming stripped 6 bases from V and 15 bases from J, with 9 bases between.

This chain uses TRBV5-1 with TRBJ1-2; the D gene is possibly TRBD1 (6 bases). CDR3 size: 14 residues. Germline loops: CDR1 SGHRS, CDR2 YFSETQ. V was clipped by 1 base and J by 7 bases, with 14 bases between them. DNA of the CDR3: TGCGCCAGCAGCTTGAGCCAGGGGCAGTGTGGCTACACCTTC. Translating it yields CASSLSQGQCGYTF.

This clonotype was detected ten times or more. The chain uses TRBV5-1 and TRBJ2-5; TRBD2 is a possible D gene (6 bases). Between the trimmed V and J ends, which lost 4 bases and 4 bases, there was a span of 14 bases. Germline V lookup: CDR1 SGHRS, CDR2 YFSETQ. The CDR3 is 14 amino acids. CDR3 bases: TGCGCCAGCAGCACGGGACTCAGCGTAGAGACCCAGTACTTC. Residues: CASSTGLSVETQYF.

This clonotype was observed a handful of times. The V gene is TRBV7-2, the J gene TRBJ2-3; possible D gene TRBD1, 7 bases. Germline-derived CDR1 and CDR2 are SGHTA and FQGNSA. V was cut by 2 bases and J by 0 bases, with 24 bases left in between. The CDR3 totals 20 residues. CDR3 nucleotide sequence: TGTGCCAGCAGCTTAAGGGGGCCGGGACTCGTTTCCACTAGCACAGATACGCAGTATTTT. It codes for CASSLRGPGLVSTSTDTQYF.

Many counts were recorded for this clonotype. V usage is TRBV6-5 and J usage is TRBJ1-2, with D perhaps TRBD1 (5 bases). CDR3 length: 15 residues. V was clipped by 5 bases and J by 4 bases, with 17 bases between them. Germline CDR1 MNHEY, CDR2 SVGAGI. CDR3 in amino acids: CASSENFDRPYGYTF. The CDR3 nucleotides are TGTGCCAGCAGTGAGAATTTCGACAGACCCTATGGCTACACCTTC.

The chain employs TRBV6-2 or TRBV6-3 and TRBJ2-4; possibly TRBD1 for D (6 bases). Germline CDR1 reads MNHEY; CDR2 reads SVGEGT. The CDR3 length is 13 residues. Trimming removed 6 bases from V and 7 bases from J, with 13 bases in between. For the CDR3, the DNA is TGTGCCAGCAGAAGGACAGAGGGGAACATTCAGTACTTC. Amino acid sequence: CASRRTEGNIQYF.

This clonotype has a handful of counts. The chain combines TRBV7-2 with TRBJ1-3; the D gene is possibly TRBD1 (5 bases). Trimming removed 3 bases from V and 2 bases from J, with 5 bases in between. The CDR3 runs 13 residues. Germline CDR1 reads SGHTA; CDR2 reads FQGNSA. DNA for the CDR3: TGTGCCAGCAGCTTGGGGGCTGGAAACACCATATATTTT. Translated, it gives CASSLGAGNTIYF.